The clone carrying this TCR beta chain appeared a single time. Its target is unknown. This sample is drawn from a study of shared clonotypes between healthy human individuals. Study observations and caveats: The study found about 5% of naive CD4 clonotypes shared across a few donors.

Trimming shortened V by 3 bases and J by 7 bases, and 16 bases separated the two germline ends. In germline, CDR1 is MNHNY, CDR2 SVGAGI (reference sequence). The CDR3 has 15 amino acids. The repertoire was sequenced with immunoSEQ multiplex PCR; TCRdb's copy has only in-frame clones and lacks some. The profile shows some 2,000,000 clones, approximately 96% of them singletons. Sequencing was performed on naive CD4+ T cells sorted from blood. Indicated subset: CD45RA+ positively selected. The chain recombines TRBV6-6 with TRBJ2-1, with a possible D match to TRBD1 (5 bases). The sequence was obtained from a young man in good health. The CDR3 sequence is CASSYESGNTNEQFF. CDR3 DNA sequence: TGTGCCAGCAGTTATGAGTCAGGGAATACGAATGAGCAGTTCTTC.